This TCR beta chain was sequenced in a study of shared clonotypes between healthy human individuals. This CDR3 is 14 amino acids long. The V gene lost 4 bases and the J gene lost 3 bases, with 12 bases spanning the gap. CDR1 and CDR2 from the germline V gene are SGHNT and YYREEE (reference sequence). About 32,000 T cell genomes (roughly 300 ng DNA) went into each PBMC replicate. Here immunoSEQ multiplex PCR was the method, and the copy in TCRdb shows in-frame clones only, minus some. Of around 450,000 clones listed, roughly 77% are singletons. The sequence was obtained from a woman aged 40 to 50 in good health. Some clones in this sample may be carry-over from other donors' samples. The sample comprised PBMCs. This chain joins TRBV5-4 and TRBJ2-3, with D perhaps TRBD1 or TRBD2 (6 bases each). The CDR3 nucleotides read TGTGCCAGCAGCACGGGGGCGGGGACAGATACGCAGTATTTT. Its translation is CASSTGAGTDTQYF.